The source of this T cell receptor beta chain is a study of early T cells in non-severe SARS-CoV-2 infection listed by TCRdb under 2021. Context from the whole study: TCR sequencing used bulk RNA from unsorted whole blood, so alpha and beta chains could not be paired.

This clonotype was observed a handful of times. Its antigen remains unidentified. No much larger clone exists at a distance of one base, and base qualities are not known. The study at large found these results: VDJdb matching was skewed toward anti-spike CD8 responses and likely underestimated virus-specific expansions by missing private and CD4 specificities.

The library came from 5' RACE. TCRdb shows the sequencer as NextSeq 500. In the TCR library protocol, unique molecular identifiers were attached to individual cDNA molecules to correct for PCR bias and sequencing error. Sequencing covered both TCR alpha and beta chains, and within each sample the abundances of alpha and beta sequences were tightly co-correlated. In the original analysis: Decombinator V4 was used to annotate the V gene, J gene and CDR3 of the TCR sequences. Expanded TCRs were defined as changing significantly between any two time points under a Poisson model with p below 0.0001. TCR abundances were normalised to the total number of TCRs sequenced per sample and were expressed as counts per million. TRAV1-2 paired with TRAJ12, TRAJ20 or TRAJ33 defined MAIT TCRs, while TRAV10 paired with TRAJ18 defined iNKT TCRs. VDJdb, accessed 1 November 2021, was searched for CMV, EBV and SARS-CoV-2 annotated TCRs, with TCRs annotated for multiple antigens excluded. TCRdb trimmed public reads at Q25 via fastp, called clones via MiXCR and kept in-frame beta chains. All rows with the same CDR3 protein become a single entry with the most common DNA and genes. The V and J calls and clone size are TCRdb's, not the authors'. The sample data list 40,000 or so distinct CDR3 sequences, and around 10% of these were observed just once. The ten largest clones add up to about a fifth of the sample.

Set within a cohort of healthcare workers in London, UK, this nested case-control study involved weekly PCR testing of nasopharyngeal swabs along with blood sampling. Healthcare workers were enrolled in the week of the UK lockdown, from 23 to 31 March 2020, and were followed every week for up to roughly 16 weeks. The germline V gene yields LGHNA for CDR1 and YNFKEQ for CDR2. From cysteine to phenylalanine, the CDR3 is 15 amino acids long. The DNA shown is the 45-base CDR3, in frame from base 1. V lost 0 bases and J lost 0 bases; the stretch between them is 7 bases long. The sequence derives from an adult who was a healthcare worker with PCR-confirmed SARS-CoV-2 infection or an uninfected control (not recorded which). The rearranged chain carries TRBV4-2 and TRBJ2-3; the D gene identity is not certain. Sequencing was carried out using whole blood. The CDR3 reads CASSQDRGSTDTQYF. Here is the DNA: TGTGCCAGCAGCCAAGATCGCGGCAGCACAGATACGCAGTATTTT.